Listed below are T cell receptor beta chains from one sample, sequenced in a study of blood T cell repertoires in COVID-19. The table came from immunoSEQ multiplex PCR; TCRdb's copy has only in-frame clones and leaves some out. The data contain under 250,000 clones, roughly 84% of them seen just once; the ten biggest clones take up approximately 1.5%. Sequences were obtained from peripheral blood. All receptors come from a woman aged 35 to 49 who had recovered from COVID-19. Each CDR3 is given with its conserved first and last residue. D genes are given only for firm matches. Some rows mark clone size as missing; the rest say once, few, many or name a class of expanded clone.

>TRBJ2-3|once|TRBD2|TRBV6-4
TGTGCCAGCAGTGATTCGGGGGGGGCCCACACAGATACGCAGTATTTT
CASSDSGGAHTDTQYF
>TRBJ1-1|once|TRBD1|TRBV7-9
TGTGCCAGCAGCTCCACCCGGGACAGGGGGCTCACTGAAGCTTTCTTT
CASSSTRDRGLTEAFF
>TRBJ2-3|.|.|TRBV12-3/TRBV12-4
TGTGCCAGCATTATCCATACGCAGTATTTT
CASIIHTQYF
>TRBJ2-7|.|.|TRBV29-1
TGCAGCGTGGCACTTACAGGTTACACAGGGGAGCAGTACTTC
CSVALTGYTGEQYF
>TRBJ1-2|few|.|TRBV6-6
TGTGCCAGCAGCACTCCCTACAGGGCTGGCTACACCTTC
CASSTPYRAGYTF
>TRBJ1-1|.|TRBD1|TRBV5-4
TGTGCCAGCAGCTCCTCGACAGGGGCCACCCTGGGAGCTTTCTTT
CASSSSTGATLGAFF
>TRBJ1-3|.|.|TRBV5-4
TGTGCCAGCAGCTTTTCCGGACAGGGAAACACCATATATTTT
CASSFSGQGNTIYF
>TRBJ1-2|.|.|TRBV24-1
TGTGCCACCAGTTATCGAGGGTCGGGTGGCTACACCTTC
CATSYRGSGGYTF
>TRBJ2-1|.|TRBD2|TRBV7-2
TGTGCCAGCAGCTTAGAAGGTAGCGGGGGGGCCTACAATGAGCAGTTCTTC
CASSLEGSGGAYNEQFF
>TRBJ1-3|.|.|TRBV2
TGTGCCAGCAGGAGAGGGAGCGGGGGGCTGGCTGGAAACACCATATATTTT
CASRRGSGGLAGNTIYF
>TRBJ1-1|once|.|TRBV6-5
TGTGCCAGCAGTCTTAAACGGTTGAACACTGAAGCTTTCTTT
CASSLKRLNTEAFF
>TRBJ2-1|.|TRBD1|TRBV20-1
TGCAGTGCTAGACAGGGACAGATACAGTTCTTC
CSARQGQIQFF
>TRBJ1-2|many|TRBD1|TRBV2
TGTGCCAGCAGGGACAGGGGTGCTAACTATGGCTACACCTTC
CASRDRGANYGYTF
>TRBJ2-5|.|TRBD2|TRBV27
TGTGCCAGCATGTGGCTAGCGGACCAAGAGACCCAGTACTTC
CASMWLADQETQYF
>TRBJ1-2|.|TRBD1|TRBV4-1
TGCGCCAGCAGCCAAGCACAGGGGAACTATGGCTACACCTTC
CASSQAQGNYGYTF
>TRBJ1-2|.|TRBD1|TRBV2
TGTGCCAGCAGTTACAGGGGGCGCGGCTACACCTTC
CASSYRGRGYTF
>TRBJ1-1|.|.|TRBV2
TGTGCCAGCAGTCAATTAAGGCAGGGGAAAGCTTTCTTT
CASSQLRQGKAFF
>TRBJ1-5|.|.|TRBV5-5
TGTGCCAGCAGCCTACGAGCCTATAGCAATCAGCCCCAGCATTTT
CASSLRAYSNQPQHF
>TRBJ2-7|.|.|TRBV11-2
TGTGCCAGCAGCTTAGGGACGGGACAATCCTACGAGCAGTACTTC
CASSLGTGQSYEQYF
>TRBJ2-3|.|TRBD1|TRBV28
TGTGCCAGCAGCTTACAGGGGACAGATACGCAGTATTTT
CASSLQGTDTQYF
>TRBJ2-5|.|TRBD2|TRBV18
TGTGCCAGCTCACTAATGACGGGGGGGCACCAAGAGACCCAGTACTTC
CASSLMTGGHQETQYF
>TRBJ1-3|.|TRBD1|TRBV11-3
TGTGCCAGCAGCACTAAAGACAGGGGGTATGGAAACACCATATATTTT
CASSTKDRGYGNTIYF
>TRBJ1-3|once|.|TRBV2
TGTGCCAGCAGCCCAGAACAGGCTCTCTCTGGAAACACCATATATTTT
CASSPEQALSGNTIYF
>TRBJ1-3|.|TRBD1|TRBV4-2
TGTGCCAGCAGCCAAGTTAATCAGGGGGGCTCTGGAAACACCATATATTTT
CASSQVNQGGSGNTIYF
>TRBJ1-6|.|TRBD1|TRBV19
TGTGCCGCGAGGGACAGAGAAAATTCACCCCTCCACTTT
CAARDRENSPLHF
>TRBJ2-6|.|TRBD1|TRBV10-3
TGTGCCATCAGTATCACAGGGGTCGCTGGGGCCAACGTCCTGACTTTC
CAISITGVAGANVLTF
>TRBJ1-3|.|TRBD1|TRBV10-3
TGTGCCATCAGAAGACAGGGGGCCGGAAACACCATATATTTT
CAIRRQGAGNTIYF
>TRBJ2-6|.|.|TRBV6-4
TGTGCCAGCAGTGACGGGAGCTCTGGGGCCAACGTCCTGACTTTC
CASSDGSSGANVLTF
>TRBJ2-1|.|.|TRBV6-2/TRBV6-3
TGTGCCAGCAGTTCTAGTCGGAATACCTACAATGAGCAGTTCTTC
CASSSSRNTYNEQFF
>TRBJ2-2|few|.|TRBV4-2
TGTGCCAGCAGCCAAGCAGGGAACACCGGGGAGCTGTTTTTT
CASSQAGNTGELFF
>TRBJ2-1|.|TRBD1|TRBV19
TGTGCCAGTAGAGGAGACAGGGAGAGCTACAATGAGCAGTTCTTC
CASRGDRESYNEQFF
>TRBJ1-3|few|.|TRBV11-3
TGTGCCAGCAGCTCCGGGATCTGGGAAAACACCATATATTTT
CASSSGIWENTIYF
>TRBJ2-1|.|.|TRBV9
TGTGCCAGCAGCGTAGAGCAGGGGGGCAGGTCCTACAATGAGCAGTTCTTC
CASSVEQGGRSYNEQFF
>TRBJ1-1|.|.|TRBV19
TGTGCCAGTAGTATTCTCTCTTTGAGGGACACTGAAGCTTTCTTT
CASSILSLRDTEAFF
>TRBJ2-3|.|TRBD2|TRBV10-3
TGTGCCATCAGTGTAACTAGCGGAGGCACAGATACGCAGTATTTT
CAISVTSGGTDTQYF
>TRBJ2-2|.|TRBD1|TRBV6-4
TGTGCCAGTCGTCCCGGGACAGAGACCGGGGAGCTGTTTTTT
CASRPGTETGELFF
>TRBJ1-4|.|.|TRBV27
TGTGCCAGCAGTGGAAGGGGTAGGCCTAATGAAAAACTGTTTTTT
CASSGRGRPNEKLFF
>TRBJ2-7|.|TRBD1|TRBV28
TGTGCCAGCAGAGGTAACAGGGGCCGCTCCTACGAGCAGTACTTC
CASRGNRGRSYEQYF
>TRBJ2-3|.|TRBD1|TRBV5-4
TGTGCCAGCAGCAAAAGACAGGGGGGCAGCACAGATACGCAGTATTTT
CASSKRQGGSTDTQYF
>TRBJ1-1|.|.|TRBV27
TGTGCCAGCAGTCACAAGTCCGCGGGGAACACTGAAGCTTTCTTT
CASSHKSAGNTEAFF
>TRBJ2-3|.|TRBD2|TRBV6-5
TGTGCCAGCAGTTACGGGACTAGCGCCACAGATACGCAGTATTTT
CASSYGTSATDTQYF
>TRBJ2-1|.|.|TRBV9
TGTGCCAGCAGCGTTTCTAGGACAGACAATGAGCAGTTCTTC
CASSVSRTDNEQFF
>TRBJ2-2|.|TRBD1|TRBV6-1
TGTGCCAGCAGTGAAAGTGGGGATGAGTGGACAGGGGGGTACGGGGAGCTGTTTTTT
CASSESGDEWTGGYGELFF
>TRBJ1-4|.|TRBD1|TRBV10-1
TGCGCCAGCCCGACGGACAGGGTTAATGAAAAACTGTTTTTT
CASPTDRVNEKLFF
>TRBJ1-4|.|TRBD1|TRBV10-3
TGTGCCATCACAGGGGGCTCTAATGAAAAACTGTTTTTT
CAITGGSNEKLFF
>TRBJ2-7|once|.|TRBV7-2
TGTGCCAGCAGCCACGCGACAGGTGAACCCTACGAGCAGTACTTC
CASSHATGEPYEQYF
>TRBJ2-7|.|.|TRBV5-4
TGTGCCAGCAGCTTAGGTTGGCAGGGGCCCTACGAGCAGTACTTC
CASSLGWQGPYEQYF
>TRBJ2-5|.|TRBD2|TRBV2
TGTGCCAGCAGTGGACTAGCGGGAAACCAAGAGACCCAGTACTTC
CASSGLAGNQETQYF
>TRBJ1-1|.|TRBD1|TRBV7-2
TGTGCCAGCAGCCCGGGACAGGGGGCAATGAACACTGAAGCTTTCTTT
CASSPGQGAMNTEAFF